The 16 T cell receptor beta chains in this list originate from one sample, sequenced in a study of radiation and T cells in renal cell carcinoma. Treatment described: 15 Gy SBRT to primary tumor, nephrectomy 4 weeks later. TCRdb's table, derived via immunoSEQ multiplex PCR, lists solely in-frame clones and lacks some. The table has some 16,000 clones, roughly 50% seen once. The material was tumor tissue, obtained from a patient whose treatment included radiotherapy and nephrectomy. The receptors here all came from a woman aged 55-75 years with renal cell carcinoma.

This clone was counted between two and nine times. The V and J genes are TRBV10-3 and TRBJ2-3; D remains unclear. Germline CDR1 ENHRY, CDR2 SYGVKD. The V end was cut by 0 bases, the J end by 0 bases, with 16 bases between. This CDR3 is built from 18 residues. CDR3: CAISESRIGSRSTDTQYF. The CDR3 DNA is TGTGCCATCAGTGAGTCGAGAATCGGCTCCAGAAGCACAGATACGCAGTATTTT.

The gene calls are TRBV18 and TRBJ2-1; D gene uncertain. Germline V gene sequence: CDR1 KGHSH, CDR2 LQKENI. The V gene lost 0 bases and the J gene lost 0 bases, with 6 bases spanning the gap. The CDR3 extends over 15 amino acids. The CDR3 here is CASSPPSSSYNEQFF. The DNA of the CDR3 is TGTGCCAGCTCACCACCCAGTAGCTCCTACAATGAGCAGTTCTTC.

Of note for this clone: Relative to the germline gene, one junction end is altered; a read error may explain this. V and J are TRBV7-7 and TRBJ2-3, with D hard to call. The CDR3 length is 14 residues. Germline CDR1 reads SSHAT; CDR2 reads FNYEAQ (reference sequence). This chain's CDR3 is CASSLGLDADTQYF. CDR3 DNA: TGTGCTAGCAGCTTAGGCTTAGATGCAGATACGCAGTATTTT.

V is TRBV2 and J is TRBJ2-7; D ambiguous. Trimming took off 4 bases at V and 3 bases at J, with 4 bases between the two ends. CDR1 is SNHLY and CDR2 is FYNNEI in the germline V gene. The CDR3 runs 11 residues. The chain's CDR3 is CASSVNYEQYF. The CDR3 coding sequence is TGTGCCAGCAGTGTGAACTACGAGCAGTACTTC.

J is TRBJ1-6 and V is TRBV7-9; the D gene is possibly TRBD1 (5 bases). This CDR3 spans 14 amino acids. V gave up 3 bases and J gave up 8 bases, with 11 bases separating them. Germline V gene lookup returns CDR1 SEHNR and CDR2 FQNEAQ (reference sequence). CDR3 amino acids: CASSFDGGDSPLHF. The CDR3 DNA follows: TGTGCCAGCAGCTTCGACGGGGGAGATTCACCCCTCCACTTT. The full variable domain, in which reference TRBV7-9 and TRBJ1-6 provide the parts outside the CDR3, is DTGVSQNPRHKITKRGQNVTFRCDPISEHNRLYWYRQTLGQGPEFLTYFQNEAQLEKSRLLSDRFSAERPKGSFSTLEIQRTEQGDSAMYLCASSFDGGDSPLHFGNGTRLTVT.

Details on this clone: Only one base separates this from a far larger clonotype, so it likely reflects a read error. The chain combines TRBV5-4 with TRBJ2-7, with a possible D match to TRBD1 (7 bases). From germline, CDR1 is SGHNT and CDR2 YYREEE (reference sequence). Trimming left V 4 bases short and J 7 bases short, with 27 bases between. The CDR3 loop spans 17 amino acids. Here the CDR3 DNA reads TGTGCCAGCAGCGCGAGGACAGGTTGGGGCGTTGGGGGGGAGCAGTACTTC. Translation gives CASSARTGWGVGGEQYF.

The chain links TRBV9 to TRBJ1-3, with D unresolved. The length of the CDR3 is 14 residues. Germline-derived CDR1 and CDR2 are SGDLS and YYNGEE. Trimming shortened V by 1 base and J by 0 bases, and 5 bases separated the two germline ends. This CDR3 reads CASSVMNSGNTIYF. CDR3 nucleotides: TGTGCCAGCAGCGTAATGAACTCTGGAAACACCATATATTTT.

This clone was counted many times. The V gene is TRBV19, the J gene TRBJ2-7, with 7 bases aligning to TRBD2. Trimming cost V 10 bases and J 4 bases; bases outside gene matches: 13. The CDR3 has 14 amino acids. Germline-derived CDR1 and CDR2 are LNHDA and SQIVND (reference sequence). The CDR3 bases are TGTGCCACCCAACCCTATGCGGGAGCGTACGAGCAGTACTTC. Its translation: CATQPYAGAYEQYF.

This chain connects TRBV29-1 to TRBJ2-2, with D possibly matching TRBD2 (5 bases). The CDR3 loop spans 12 amino acids. V was shortened by 6 bases and J by 6 bases, with 11 bases between the two germline ends. Germline values: CDR1 SQVTM, CDR2 ANQGSEA. The CDR3 DNA sequence: TGCAGCGTCGAGGGAAGGGCCGGGGAGCTGTTTTTT. Amino acid sequence: CSVEGRAGELFF.

The rearrangement links TRBV18 to TRBJ2-1; possibly TRBD2 for D (5 bases). CDR3 length equals 15 residues. Trimming cost V 6 bases and J 0 bases, with 12 bases left between them. Germline V lookup: CDR1 KGHSH, CDR2 LQKENI. CDR3 protein: CASSPREGSYNEQFF. The CDR3 nucleotides read TGTGCCAGCTCCCCCAGAGAGGGCTCCTACAATGAGCAGTTCTTC. Complete variable domain (other parts from reference TRBV18 and TRBJ2-1): NAGVMQNPRHLVRRRGQEARLRCSPMKGHSHVYWYRQLPEEGLKFMVYLQKENIIDESGMPKERFSAEFPKEGPSILRIQQVVRGDSAAYFCASSPREGSYNEQFFGPGTRLTVL.

The V and J genes are TRBV7-9 and TRBJ2-7; possibly TRBD2 for D (6 bases). V was shortened by 3 bases and J by 4 bases, with 13 bases between the two germline ends. CDR3 length equals 14 residues. Germline V gene data show CDR1 as SEHNR and CDR2 as FQNEAQ (reference sequence). The CDR3 region is CASSFTTGDYEQYF. CDR3 nucleotides: TGTGCCAGCAGCTTCACTACGGGGGATTACGAGCAGTACTTC.

The table lists this clone with a few counts. The gene calls are TRBV9 and TRBJ2-1; TRBD2 matches 7 bases. J lost 2 bases, V lost 4 bases, and 15 bases had no gene match. The V gene's germline CDR1 is SGDLS and CDR2 YYNGEE. This CDR3 has 18 amino acids. The CDR3 loop is CASSSPPSAGDAYNEQFF. The CDR3 DNA reads TGTGCCAGCAGCTCTCCCCCGTCGGCGGGAGACGCCTACAATGAGCAGTTCTTC.

The V gene is TRBV6-6, the J gene TRBJ2-7; no definite D call. This CDR3 has 14 residues. Germline CDR1 is MNHNY and CDR2 is SVGAGI (reference sequence). The V end was cut by 6 bases, the J end by 0 bases, with 12 bases between. The CDR3 region is CASRNLRVSYEQYF. CDR3 sequence (DNA): TGTGCCAGCAGGAACTTAAGGGTCTCCTACGAGCAGTACTTC.

This clone was seen only a few times. The rearrangement uses TRBV30 and TRBJ1-2; D is undetermined. CDR3 length equals 11 residues. Trimming took 6 bases from V and 1 from J, leaving 6 bases between them. The germline V gene has CDR1 GTSNPN and CDR2 SVGIG (reference sequence). DNA for the CDR3: TGTGCCTGCCACCTTAACTATGGCTACACCTTC. It translates to CACHLNYGYTF. Based on the CDR3 plus reference TRBV30 and TRBJ1-2, the full variable domain is SQTIHQWPATLVQPVGSPLSLECTVEGTSNPNLYWYRQAAGRGLQLLFYSVGIGQISSEVPQNLSASRPQDRQFILSSKKLLLSDSGFYLCACHLNYGYTFGSGTRLTVV.

Worth noting for this clone: This specimen includes other DNA sequences encoding the same CDR3. This sequence joins TRBV14 and TRBJ2-7; either TRBD1 or TRBD2 may fit D (5 bases each). CDR3 length: 13 residues. Germline CDR1 reads SGHDN; CDR2 reads FVKESK. Deletions cut 5 bases from V and 2 bases from J, with 10 bases between. The CDR3 nucleotides read TGTGCCAGCAGCTCCGGGACGACCTACGAGCAGTACTTC. Translating gives CASSSGTTYEQYF.

This sequence joins TRBV20-1 and TRBJ2-5, with a tentative D call TRBD1 (5 bases). CDR1 is DFQATT and CDR2 is SNEGSKA in the germline V gene (reference sequence). V was clipped by 6 bases and J by 3 bases, with 8 bases between them. The CDR3 covers 11 residues. In nucleotides, the CDR3 is TGCAGTGCGGGGCAGGAAGAGACCCAGTACTTC. Encoded protein: CSAGQEETQYF.